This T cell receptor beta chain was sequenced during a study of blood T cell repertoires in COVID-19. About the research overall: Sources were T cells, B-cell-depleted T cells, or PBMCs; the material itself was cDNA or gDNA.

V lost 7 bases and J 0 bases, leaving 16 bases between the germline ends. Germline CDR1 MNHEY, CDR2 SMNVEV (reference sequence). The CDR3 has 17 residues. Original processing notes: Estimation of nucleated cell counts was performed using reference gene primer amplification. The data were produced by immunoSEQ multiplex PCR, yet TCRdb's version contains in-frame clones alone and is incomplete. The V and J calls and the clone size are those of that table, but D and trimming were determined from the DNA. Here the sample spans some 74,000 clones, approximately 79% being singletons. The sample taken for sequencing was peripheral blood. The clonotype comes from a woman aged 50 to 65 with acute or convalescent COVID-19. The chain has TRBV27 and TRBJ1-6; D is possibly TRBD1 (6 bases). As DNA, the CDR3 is TGTGCCAGCACTACTCTTCAGGGGAGCTCCTATAATTCACCCCTCCACTTT. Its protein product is CASTTLQGSSYNSPLHF.